The 29 T cell receptor beta chains below all came from one sample that was sequenced in a study of shared clonotypes between healthy human individuals. The method was immunoSEQ multiplex PCR; TCRdb's version includes in-frame clones alone and lacks a portion of them. The data show some 2,100,000 clones, 95% seen once. Sequencing used naive CD4+ T cells sorted from blood. Noted subset: CD45RA+ positively selected. The receptors originated from a man between 18 and 29 years old in good health.

The chain couples TRBV11-2 to TRBJ1-5; no definite D call. V was clipped by 5 bases and J by 5 bases, with 10 bases between them. Germline loops: CDR1 SGHAT, CDR2 FQNNGV. This CDR3 has 13 residues. CDR3 DNA: TGTGCCAGCAGCACGACGGTTTATCAGCCCCAGCATTTT. This sequence encodes CASSTTVYQPQHF.

The gene calls are TRBV4-1 and TRBJ2-5; 7 bases are shared with TRBD2. After removal of 3 bases from V and 5 bases from J, the junction contained 9 bases not matched to a gene. Germline CDR1 is MGHRA and CDR2 is YSYEKL. This CDR3 contains 15 residues. CDR3 protein: CASSHWGGTVETQYF. CDR3 in DNA: TGCGCCAGCAGCCATTGGGGGGGGACTGTCGAGACCCAGTACTTC.

The chain joins TRBV4-2 to TRBJ2-1; 8 bases agree with TRBD2. V lost 4 bases, J lost 9 bases, and 17 bases stayed unmatched. Germline V gene sequence: CDR1 LGHNA, CDR2 YNFKEQ. This CDR3 has 17 amino acids. The CDR3 loop is CASSPEGGLAWSGEQFF. As DNA, the CDR3 is TGTGCCAGCAGCCCGGAGGGTGGACTAGCTTGGTCGGGTGAGCAGTTCTTC.

For this clone: The same CDR3 arises from other DNA sequences in this sample as well. This chain uses TRBV5-4 with TRBJ2-3; 9 bases map to TRBD2. CDR3 length: 15 amino acids. Per the germline V gene, CDR1 is SGHNT and CDR2 is YYREEE (reference sequence). Trimming at V came to 0 bases and at J to 1 base, leaving 0 bases not matched to a gene. The CDR3 loop is CASSLGTSGTDTQYF. The DNA for the CDR3 is TGTGCCAGCAGCTTGGGGACTAGCGGCACAGATACGCAGTATTTT.

The chain combines TRBV27 with TRBJ2-7; D remains unclear. The ends were cut back, 6 bases at V and 4 bases at J, with 16 bases in the middle. Germline V gives CDR1 MNHEY, CDR2 SMNVEV (reference sequence). This CDR3 is 14 amino acids long. In DNA, the CDR3 is TGTGCCAGCAGGCAGATGGGTTTGTCGTACGAGCAGTACTTC. Protein product: CASRQMGLSYEQYF.

This clone was recorded only once. This chain links TRBV14 with TRBJ1-5, with TRBD1 identical over 8 bases. Losses at the gene ends were 2 bases for V and 16 bases for J; bases not matched to a gene: 10. Germline V lookup: CDR1 SGHDN, CDR2 FVKESK. There are 13 residues in the CDR3. The CDR3 bases are TGTGCCAGCAGCCAAATGGACAGGGCCCCCCTCCATTTT. It encodes CASSQMDRAPLHF.

CDR3 nucleotides: TGTGCCAGCTCACCAGGGAACGTCTATGGCTACACCTTC. This sequence encodes CASSPGNVYGYTF. The chain carries TRBV18 and TRBJ1-2, with D unresolved. V lost 2 bases and J 4 bases, leaving 8 bases between the germline ends. The V gene's germline CDR1 is KGHSH and CDR2 LQKENI. CDR3 size: 13 residues.

This sequence joins TRBV7-2 and TRBJ2-2; D is perhaps TRBD2 (6 bases). CDR1 is SGHTA, CDR2 FQGNSA, per germline. The V gene lost 3 bases and the J gene lost 4 bases, with 15 bases spanning the gap. The CDR3 has 16 amino acids. The CDR3 DNA sequence: TGTGCCAGCAGCTTGGGAGGTTTGGGAAGCACCGGGGAGCTGTTTTTT. It is translated as CASSLGGLGSTGELFF. Full variable domain (missing parts from reference TRBV7-2 and TRBJ2-2): GAGVSQSPSNKVTEKGKDVELRCDPISGHTALYWYRQSLGQGLEFLIYFQGNSAPDKSGLPSDRFSAERTGGSVSTLTIQRTQQEDSAVYLCASSLGGLGSTGELFFGEGSRLTVL.

For the CDR3, the DNA is TGTGCCAGCAGCCGTCCGGGACAGCAAAACTACGAGCAGTACTTC. This gives the protein CASSRPGQQNYEQYF. This chain uses TRBV5-4 with TRBJ2-7, with 7 bases that match TRBD1. The CDR3 has 15 residues. The junction had 10 bases not matched to a gene; V was cut back by 4 bases and J by 3 bases. Germline CDR1 is SGHNT and CDR2 is YYREEE (reference sequence).

In this sample, this clone turned up a few times. The gene calls are TRBV5-1 and TRBJ1-5, with D perhaps matching TRBD1 (6 bases). Trimming removed 4 bases from V and 6 bases from J, with 20 bases in between. CDR3 length: 16 residues. Germline V gives CDR1 SGHRS, CDR2 YFSETQ. The CDR3 sequence: CASSPAPGELGQPQHF. The CDR3 nucleotides are TGCGCCAGCAGCCCTGCCCCAGGGGAGTTGGGTCAGCCCCAGCATTTT.

J is TRBJ2-3 and V is TRBV4-1; weak D call: TRBD2 (6 bases). Germline lookup yields CDR1 MGHRA and CDR2 YSYEKL. CDR3 length equals 16 residues. V was clipped by 6 bases and J by 2 bases, with 18 bases between them. The CDR3 region has the DNA TGCGCCAGCAGGGGCTCTAGCGCGGGCCTCACAGATACGCAGTATTTT. This translates into CASRGSSAGLTDTQYF.

The rearrangement links TRBV6-5 to TRBJ2-5; no clear D gene. The DNA end lines up better with TRBJ2-7; the J call may be wrong. Germline V CDR1 and CDR2: MNHEY, SVGAGI. This CDR3 has 13 residues. This CDR3 is CASSLKGRHEQYF. The CDR3 bases are TGTGCCAGCAGTTTGAAGGGCCGTCACGAGCAGTACTTC.

This rearrangement joins TRBV5-6 to TRBJ2-7; 7 bases fit TRBD1. V gave up 7 bases and J gave up 0 bases; unmatched junction bases: 10. The germline gives CDR1 SGHDT, CDR2 YYEEEE. This CDR3 region has 15 residues. The CDR3, as DNA: TGTGCCAGCCGACGATGGACAGGCAGCTCCTACGAGCAGTACTTC. Protein sequence: CASRRWTGSSYEQYF.

This chain links TRBV4-1 with TRBJ1-5; D unclear. CDR1 is MGHRA, CDR2 YSYEKL, per germline. V was cut by 1 base and J by 6 bases, with 10 bases left in between. The CDR3 length is 14 residues. The CDR3 loop reads CASSQGNWAQPQHF. The CDR3 DNA reads as TGCGCCAGCAGCCAAGGGAACTGGGCTCAGCCCCAGCATTTT.

The V gene is TRBV5-6, the J gene TRBJ1-6, with a tentative D call TRBD1 (5 bases). The CDR3 is made up of 15 amino acids. CDR1 and CDR2 (germline): SGHDT, YYEEEE. The germline V and J ends were trimmed by 0 bases and 9 bases, with 13 bases remaining between them. The CDR3 region has the DNA TGTGCCAGCAGCTTGGATCGGGGGATGAGTTCACCCCTCCACTTT. It yields the protein CASSLDRGMSSPLHF.

Turning to this clone: The sample contains more than one DNA sequence encoding this CDR3. The chain uses TRBV5-1 and TRBJ2-7; D is undetermined. Germline V gives CDR1 SGHRS, CDR2 YFSETQ. Trimming removed 1 base at V and 0 bases at J, with 5 bases between. The CDR3 is made up of 13 amino acids. The CDR3 loop reads CASSLQSSYEQYF. CDR3 DNA: TGCGCCAGCAGCTTGCAGAGCTCCTACGAGCAGTACTTC.

The chain couples TRBV2 to TRBJ2-1, with TRBD2 matching 9 bases. The V and J ends lost 4 bases and 8 bases, in that order; junction bases with no gene match: 9. Per germline, CDR1 SNHLY and CDR2 FYNNEI. The length of the CDR3 is 15 residues. In DNA, the CDR3 is TGTGCCAGCAGTGTTCTTAGCGGGAGAGGCGATGAGCAGTTCTTC. This translates into CASSVLSGRGDEQFF.

The rearrangement links TRBV5-1 to TRBJ2-7, with D possibly TRBD1 on 5 matching bases. Germline assignment: CDR1 SGHRS and CDR2 YFSETQ. CDR3 length: 13 amino acids. V was cut by 4 bases and J by 6 bases, with 14 bases left in between. This chain's CDR3 is CASSQLGPGEQYF. The CDR3 DNA reads TGCGCCAGCAGCCAGCTGGGGCCTGGCGAGCAGTACTTC. Together with reference TRBV5-1 and TRBJ2-7, the CDR3 gives the full variable domain: KAGVTQTPRYLIKTRGQQVTLSCSPISGHRSVSWYQQTPGQGLQFLFEYFSETQRNKGNFPGRFSGRQFSNSRSEMNVSTLELGDSALYLCASSQLGPGEQYFGPGTRLTVT.

This chain links TRBV7-2 with TRBJ2-7, with 10 bases aligning to TRBD1. CDR1 is SGHTA, CDR2 FQGNSA, per germline. This CDR3 is 15 amino acids long. V lost 4 bases, J lost 6 bases, and 9 bases stayed unmatched. CDR3 residues: CASSSRTGGFREQYF. For the CDR3, the DNA is TGTGCCAGCAGCTCTAGGACAGGGGGTTTCCGCGAGCAGTACTTC.

The V gene is TRBV30, the J gene TRBJ1-4; a possible D gene is TRBD1 (5 bases). The germline V gene has CDR1 GTSNPN and CDR2 SVGIG (reference sequence). V lost 3 bases, J lost 3 bases, and 11 bases lay in between. The CDR3 extends over 14 amino acids. The CDR3 DNA is TGTGCCTGGAGGACCCCGGGACCTAATGAAAAACTGTTTTTT. Translated, it gives CAWRTPGPNEKLFF.

The gene calls are TRBV18 and TRBJ2-3; no clear D gene. Germline V lookup: CDR1 KGHSH, CDR2 LQKENI. The CDR3 contains 15 residues. The germline V and J ends were trimmed by 1 base and 0 bases, with 8 bases remaining between them. CDR3 sequence (DNA): TGTGCCAGCTCACCACGAACGTCTAGCACAGATACGCAGTATTTT. This translates into CASSPRTSSTDTQYF.

V is TRBV6-5 and J is TRBJ1-1, with unresolved D. The CDR3 runs to 13 residues. Trimming took off 8 bases at V and 2 bases at J, with 12 bases between the two ends. CDR1 is MNHEY and CDR2 is SVGAGI in the germline V gene. The CDR3 DNA reads as TGTGCCAGCGAGGGAGAGATTAACACTGAAGCTTTCTTT. It is translated as CASEGEINTEAFF.

The rearrangement links TRBV5-1 to TRBJ2-5, with D possibly TRBD2 on 6 matching bases. The CDR3 length is 13 residues. Per germline, CDR1 SGHRS and CDR2 YFSETQ. V was shortened by 3 bases and J by 0 bases, with 6 bases between the two germline ends. The chain's CDR3 is CASSWDYQETQYF. The CDR3 bases are TGCGCCAGCAGCTGGGACTACCAAGAGACCCAGTACTTC.

V is TRBV11-3 and J is TRBJ2-5, with 7 bases aligning to TRBD2. Per the germline V gene, CDR1 is SGHNT and CDR2 is YENEEA. Losses at the gene ends were 2 bases for V and 1 base for J; bases not matched to a gene: 4. There are 15 residues in the CDR3. The CDR3 region is CASSLRPSGQETQYF. As DNA, the CDR3 is TGTGCCAGCAGCTTAAGGCCTAGCGGCCAAGAGACCCAGTACTTC.

The chain has TRBV10-3 and TRBJ2-7; D remains ambiguous. V lost 10 bases and J lost 4, with 17 bases in between. The CDR3 totals 13 residues. CDR1 is ENHRY and CDR2 is SYGVKD in the germline V gene. The CDR3 DNA reads as TGTGCCACCTGGGATCCGACATCTTACGAGCAGTACTTC. Amino acids: CATWDPTSYEQYF.

The rearrangement joins TRBV10-2 to TRBJ1-3, with 7 bases aligning to TRBD1. Trimming removed 4 bases from V and 0 bases from J; junction bases left unmatched: 3. This CDR3 is built from 15 residues. CDR1 is WSHSY and CDR2 is SAAADI in the germline V gene. This CDR3 reads CASSAGQDSGNTIYF. The CDR3 region has the DNA TGCGCCAGCAGTGCAGGACAGGACTCTGGAAACACCATATATTTT.

This chain links TRBV15 with TRBJ2-7; 7 bases align to TRBD2. In germline, CDR1 is LNHNV, CDR2 YYDKDF (reference sequence). CDR3 size: 15 residues. Germline trimming cut 1 base from V and 4 bases from J; bases unmatched to any gene: 7. CDR3 DNA sequence: TGTGCCACCAGCAGAGTACGGCAGGGAGGGTACGAGCAGTACTTC. The encoded protein is CATSRVRQGGYEQYF.

This clone was seen just once. This chain joins TRBV6-1 and TRBJ1-5; no definite D call. Germline CDR1 is MNHNS and CDR2 is SASEGT. This CDR3 is built from 15 residues. V lost 9 bases and J lost 3, with 18 bases in between. The CDR3 DNA reads as TGTGCCAGTAGCTCCGCCAGTGGATCCAATCAGCCCCAGCATTTT. Translated, it gives CASSSASGSNQPQHF.

On this clone: Other DNA sequences in the sample encode the same CDR3. The V call is TRBV5-1, the J call TRBJ2-7, with TRBD2 as a possible D gene (6 bases). The CDR3 extends over 13 amino acids. Trimming shortened V by 0 bases and J by 5 bases, and 9 bases separated the two germline ends. Germline CDR1 SGHRS, CDR2 YFSETQ. CDR3 nucleotides: TGCGCCAGCAGCTTGGGGACTACTGACGAGCAGTACTTC. Translated, it gives CASSLGTTDEQYF.